The present TCR beta chain was sequenced within a study of shared clonotypes between healthy human individuals. To note about this clone: Antigen unknown.

Each cell subset's genomic DNA was divided evenly among several immunoSEQ plates. Sequencing was performed with immunoSEQ multiplex PCR; in TCRdb, only in-frame clones are kept and a portion is missing. This sample yields roughly 1,000,000 clones, of which approximately 80% are seen a single time; around 0.6% belongs to the top ten. Study-wide results and limits: Generation probabilities of non-shared clonotypes were lower (relative to those shared by all four donors).

V lost 5 bases to trimming and J lost 3 bases, with 10 bases between them. Germline loops: CDR1 SGHTA, CDR2 FQGNSA. CDR3 length: 13 amino acids. The TCR was taken from a young man in good health. Some clones in this sample may be carry-over from other donors' samples. The sequenced sample was memory CD4+ T cells from PBMCs. Subset meaning: CD45RA-negative fraction. This sequence joins TRBV7-2 and TRBJ2-5; D gene ambiguous. The CDR3, as DNA: TGTGCCAGCAGCCCCTTTGGCGAAGAGACCCAGTACTTC. This translates into CASSPFGEETQYF.